What follows are 3 T cell receptor beta chains derived from one specimen sequenced in a study of Ad26.COV2.S vaccination and SARS-CoV-2 variants. Treatment here: roughly 18 received Ad26.COV2.S at low or high dose, single or two shots; roughly five received placebo; per-sample allocation not given. Samples analyzed were those drawn on day 63 after the first vaccine or placebo injection. The repertoire was sequenced with immunoSEQ multiplex PCR; TCRdb's copy has only in-frame clones and lacks some. The sample lists some 460,000 clones, 80% to 90% occurring once. Specimen: peripheral blood, collected in a trial of Ad26.COV2.S vaccine versus placebo. The receptors stem from a person aged 18 to 65 who received the Ad26.COV2.S COVID-19 vaccine or a placebo.

The V and J genes are TRBV9 and TRBJ2-5; 7 bases fit TRBD2. This CDR3 has 15 residues. J lost 5 bases, V lost 0 bases, and 7 bases had no gene match. The germline gives CDR1 SGDLS, CDR2 YYNGEE. As DNA, the CDR3 is TGTGCCAGCAGCGTAGGCGGGAGCTTCGGGGAGACCCAGTACTTC. Encoded protein: CASSVGGSFGETQYF.

The chain links TRBV14 to TRBJ2-7; D not resolved. V lost 0 bases and J 4 bases, leaving 16 bases between the germline ends. Germline CDR1 SGHDN, CDR2 FVKESK. This CDR3 region has 16 residues. The CDR3 here is CASSQDLKGARYEQYF. DNA for the CDR3: TGTGCCAGCAGCCAAGATCTGAAGGGTGCTAGGTACGAGCAGTACTTC.

This chain connects TRBV7-9 to TRBJ1-2, with D perhaps TRBD1 (5 bases). Germline-derived CDR1 and CDR2 are SEHNR and FQNEAQ (reference sequence). Trimming took 6 bases from V and 8 from J, leaving 13 bases between them. The CDR3 has 12 amino acids. For the CDR3, the DNA is TGTGCCAGCAGTACCGGGGGACTGGGCTACACCTTC. Amino acids: CASSTGGLGYTF. The whole variable domain, filled in from reference TRBV7-9 and TRBJ1-2, reads DTGVSQNPRHKITKRGQNVTFRCDPISEHNRLYWYRQTLGQGPEFLTYFQNEAQLEKSRLLSDRFSAERPKGSFSTLEIQRTEQGDSAMYLCASSTGGLGYTFGSGTRLTVV.